This T cell receptor (beta chain) originates from a study of T cells in Graves' hyperthyroidism and ophthalmopathy. Note on this clonotype: The antigen remains undetermined.

From around 11 ml of fresh peripheral blood, PBMCs were isolated. The study's findings and limits: Blood shared most expanded thyroid clonotypes above 0.001. In the analysis, a 13 V-J model separated ophthalmopathy from stable hyperthyroidism.

RNA transcripts provided the source from which TCR beta CDR3 regions were amplified. HTBI primers were the set used in a first-round RT-PCR of the TCR CDR3. TCRdb reprocessed the multiplex PCR reads via MiXCR and lists one record per CDR3 protein. This table holds about 500,000 distinct CDR3 sequences, 15% to 20% found once. The receptor was derived from a woman aged 25 to 39 with Graves' ophthalmopathy. Sequencing was done on a sample of blood.

The CDR3 DNA sequence: TGTGCCAGCAGCGTTAGACTAGCGGGAAGGAATGAGCAGTTCTTC. Translation gives CASSVRLAGRNEQFF. This chain uses TRBV9 with TRBJ2-1; 11 bases agree with TRBD2. The CDR3 totals 15 residues. After removal of 2 bases from V and 7 bases from J, the junction contained 5 bases not matched to a gene. Germline loops: CDR1 SGDLS, CDR2 YYNGEE. Filled out from reference TRBV9 and TRBJ2-1, the complete variable domain reads DSGVTQTPKHLITATGQRVTLRCSPRSGDLSVYWYQQSLDQGLQFLIQYYNGEERAKGNILERFSAQQFPDLHSELNLSSLELGDSALYFCASSVRLAGRNEQFFGPGTRLTVL.